This T cell receptor beta chain stems from a study of vaccination and CD4 T cells after COVID-19. This clonotype showed up just a few times. Its antigen is not identified. Treatment described: 10-day PBMC culture with coronavirus spike peptide pools or control peptides (ViraFEST assay). ViraFEST grew antigen-specific T cells using peptide pools, then sequenced TCRs. Sequencing of cultured CD4+ T cell DNA used the Oncomine TCR Beta short-read assay. TCRdb reprocessed the PCR reads with MiXCR, giving one entry per CDR3 protein. The repertoire includes tens of thousands of distinct CDR3 sequences, around two fifths of them detected once, and about 18% sits in the top ten. The V gene's germline CDR1 is MGHDK and CDR2 SYGVNS. The CDR3 length is 14 residues. After removal of 4 bases from V and 0 bases from J, the junction contained 3 bases not matched to a gene.

The receptor was derived from a human donor who received a COVID-19 vaccine. Sample: CD4+ T cells from blood, cultured in vitro, taken before SARS-CoV-2 vaccination. This chain joins TRBV25-1 and TRBJ2-7; 7 positions match TRBD1. As DNA, the CDR3 is TGTGCCAGCAGTGGGTGGGACAGCTCCTACGAGCAGTACTTC. Translation: CASSGWDSSYEQYF.